This is a list of T cell receptor beta chains from one sample in a study of blood T cell repertoires in COVID-19. Here immunoSEQ multiplex PCR was the method, and the copy in TCRdb shows in-frame clones only, minus some. The sample carries a few hundred thousand clones, about 90% recorded once. The material sequenced was peripheral blood. The receptor source for this set is a man in his forties with acute or convalescent COVID-19. The CDR3 runs from the conserved cysteine through the conserved F or W. Each record gives: D gene, V gene, J gene, clone size, CDR3 DNA, CDR3 protein. The D gene is left open where the match is weak. Expanded clones are given a class, and other clones once, few, many or no size at all.

D gene: -
V gene: TRBV9
J gene: TRBJ2-5
clone size: -
CDR3 DNA: TGTGCCAGCAGCCCCTCCTCAGGGCAAGAGACCCAGTACTTC
CDR3 protein: CASSPSSGQETQYF

D gene: -
V gene: TRBV6-5
J gene: TRBJ1-3
clone size: -
CDR3 DNA: TGTGCCAGCAGATCAGCGGGGGGCAGTGGAAACACCATATATTTT
CDR3 protein: CASRSAGGSGNTIYF

D gene: -
V gene: TRBV18
J gene: TRBJ1-1
clone size: -
CDR3 DNA: TGTGCCAGCTCACCACGGCGGGGCGGAGGCACTGAAGCTTTCTTT
CDR3 protein: CASSPRRGGGTEAFF

D gene: TRBD2
V gene: TRBV19
J gene: TRBJ2-1
clone size: -
CDR3 DNA: TGTGCCAGTAGTAAGACTAGCGGGAGGGCAGTTTTCCATGAGCAGTTCTTC
CDR3 protein: CASSKTSGRAVFHEQFF

D gene: -
V gene: TRBV14
J gene: TRBJ1-1
clone size: -
CDR3 DNA: TGTGCCAGCAGCCAACAGGGGCGGCTGAACACTGAAGCTTTCTTT
CDR3 protein: CASSQQGRLNTEAFF

D gene: TRBD2
V gene: TRBV6-7
J gene: TRBJ2-2
clone size: -
CDR3 DNA: TGTGCCAGCAGTTACTTTCTAGGTAGCGGGACCCCGAACACCGGGGAGCTGTTTTTT
CDR3 protein: CASSYFLGSGTPNTGELFF

D gene: TRBD2
V gene: TRBV4-1
J gene: TRBJ2-7
clone size: -
CDR3 DNA: TGCGCCAGCACACCTTCGGCTAGCGGGGGGACTTCCTACGAGCAGTACTTC
CDR3 protein: CASTPSASGGTSYEQYF

D gene: -
V gene: TRBV14
J gene: TRBJ1-2
clone size: -
CDR3 DNA: TGTGCCAGCAGCCAAAGAGGGAGTGTAACAGGGCCAGCTAACTATGGCTACACCTTC
CDR3 protein: CASSQRGSVTGPANYGYTF

D gene: TRBD1
V gene: TRBV12-3/TRBV12-4
J gene: TRBJ2-7
clone size: -
CDR3 DNA: TGTGCCAGCAGTTTAGAGGACAGGGGCGAGCAGTACTTC
CDR3 protein: CASSLEDRGEQYF

D gene: TRBD1
V gene: TRBV20-1
J gene: TRBJ1-2
clone size: -
CDR3 DNA: TGCAGTGCTAGTCGACAGGGTGATGGCTACACCTTC
CDR3 protein: CSASRQGDGYTF

D gene: TRBD2
V gene: TRBV5-6
J gene: TRBJ2-1
clone size: -
CDR3 DNA: TGTGCCAGCAGCCCTAGGACTAGCGGGGAACGGGCGTTTTACAATGAGCAGTTCTTC
CDR3 protein: CASSPRTSGERAFYNEQFF

D gene: -
V gene: TRBV5-1
J gene: TRBJ2-7
clone size: -
CDR3 DNA: TGCGCCAGCAGCTTGGAAATACAGAGCTCCTACGAGCAGTACTTC
CDR3 protein: CASSLEIQSSYEQYF

D gene: TRBD1
V gene: TRBV7-3
J gene: TRBJ2-1
clone size: once
CDR3 DNA: TGTGCCAGCAGCTTAGTCAGGGGGAATGAGCAGTTCTTC
CDR3 protein: CASSLVRGNEQFF

D gene: -
V gene: TRBV27
J gene: TRBJ1-2
clone size: -
CDR3 DNA: TGTGCCAGCAGTCCCCTCGAGGAGGGGATTCGCGGTGGCTACACCTTC
CDR3 protein: CASSPLEEGIRGGYTF

D gene: -
V gene: TRBV19
J gene: TRBJ1-2
clone size: -
CDR3 DNA: TGTGCCACAGTTCAAGGACCTCGGGGAGGCATCTCTGGCTACACCTTC
CDR3 protein: CATVQGPRGGISGYTF

D gene: TRBD2
V gene: TRBV4-3
J gene: TRBJ2-1
clone size: -
CDR3 DNA: TGCGCCAGCACCAACAACCTGGGGGGGGTGGTCAATGAGCAGTTCTTC
CDR3 protein: CASTNNLGGVVNEQFF

D gene: TRBD2
V gene: TRBV7-9
J gene: TRBJ2-3
clone size: -
CDR3 DNA: TGTGCCAGCAGCGTTAGCGGGGGGAGCACAGATACGCAGTATTTT
CDR3 protein: CASSVSGGSTDTQYF

D gene: TRBD2
V gene: TRBV27
J gene: TRBJ2-5
clone size: once
CDR3 DNA: TGTGCCAGCAGTTCGAAACTAGCGGGGGGGTTACGAGAGACCCAGTACTTC
CDR3 protein: CASSSKLAGGLRETQYF

D gene: -
V gene: TRBV24-1
J gene: TRBJ1-5
clone size: once
CDR3 DNA: TGTGCCACCAGTGGTGGGGCTTCCCCCCAGCATTTT
CDR3 protein: CATSGGASPQHF

D gene: TRBD1
V gene: TRBV2
J gene: TRBJ2-7
clone size: -
CDR3 DNA: TGTGCCAGCAGTGAACCACCGACAGGGTTCTACGAGCAGTACTTC
CDR3 protein: CASSEPPTGFYEQYF

D gene: -
V gene: TRBV29-1
J gene: TRBJ2-3
clone size: -
CDR3 DNA: TGCAGCGTTGCCTTCGGGGGACCTACAGATACGCAGTATTTT
CDR3 protein: CSVAFGGPTDTQYF

D gene: TRBD2
V gene: TRBV2
J gene: TRBJ2-1
clone size: -
CDR3 DNA: TGTGCCACCCCGAACCAGCGGGGAACTATCTCCTACAATGAGCAGTTCTTC
CDR3 protein: CATPNQRGTISYNEQFF